The rows below give T cell receptor beta chains drawn from one sample of a study of T cell responses to AZD1222 COVID-19 vaccine. The protocol was immunoSEQ multiplex PCR, while the TCRdb copy is restricted to in-frame clones and leaves out a portion. Of about 120,000 clones listed, around 92% are singletons. The sample here was peripheral blood, taken on day 0 of AZD1222 vaccination. Source of these receptors: an adult in good health. CDR3s include the opening cysteine and the closing phenylalanine or tryptophan. Fields, in order: V gene, D gene, clone size, J gene, CDR3 DNA, CDR3 protein. D genes are given only for firm matches. The listing skips clone size in some rows; elsewhere it reads once, few, many or a size class.

TRBV4-3	.	.	TRBJ2-2	TGCGCCAGCAGCCAAGAGGGGGGTGTCGGGGAGCTGTTTTTT	CASSQEGGVGELFF
TRBV7-9	TRBD1	.	TRBJ1-2	TGTGCCAGCAGCTTAGTCGGTGACGACAGGGATGGCTACACCTTC	CASSLVGDDRDGYTF
TRBV6-2/TRBV6-3	TRBD1	.	TRBJ1-1	TGTGCCAGCAGCCAGCCGCGGACAGGAGCGAACACTGAAGCTTTCTTT	CASSQPRTGANTEAFF
TRBV7-9	TRBD1	.	TRBJ1-3	TGTGCCAGCAGCTCGGACAGGGGAAACACCATATATTTT	CASSSDRGNTIYF
TRBV24-1	TRBD1	.	TRBJ2-3	TGTGCCACCGCGAGAAATGGACAGGGCCAAAGCACAGATACGCAGTATTTT	CATARNGQGQSTDTQYF
TRBV3-1/TRBV3-2	.	.	TRBJ2-2	TGTGCCAGCAGCCAAGATGCGCGAGGGTGGGAAAGAACCGGGGAGCTGTTTTTT	CASSQDARGWERTGELFF
TRBV27	.	.	TRBJ2-7	TGTGCCAGCAGCACCATTTCCCCTGGGGAAACCTACGAGCAGTACTTC	CASSTISPGETYEQYF
TRBV19	.	.	TRBJ1-4	TGTGCCAGTAGTATGGTGCCCACTACCGGACTAAAACTGTTTTTT	CASSMVPTTGLKLFF
TRBV12-3/TRBV12-4	.	.	TRBJ1-1	TGTGCCAGCAGTTTAGTGATCAGGGAAGCTTTCTTT	CASSLVIREAFF
TRBV7-2	.	.	TRBJ1-6	TGTGCCAGCAGCCCCGGACAGACCTATAATTCACCCCTCCACTTT	CASSPGQTYNSPLHF
TRBV13	TRBD1	once	TRBJ1-1	TGTGCCAGCAGCTCTAGGGACAGGGGGCGAGCTTTCTTT	CASSSRDRGRAFF
TRBV5-4	TRBD1	.	TRBJ1-6	TGTGCCAGCAGCTTGGGCTCAGGGGGGATCGATTCACCCCTCCACTTT	CASSLGSGGIDSPLHF
TRBV24-1	TRBD1	.	TRBJ2-3	TGTGCCACCAGTGACGGTGACAGGGTATCAGATACGCAGTATTTT	CATSDGDRVSDTQYF
TRBV9	.	.	TRBJ1-2	TGTGCCAGCAGCGTAGAGGCCGGTCAGCCTTACTATGGCTACACCTTC	CASSVEAGQPYYGYTF
TRBV28	TRBD2	.	TRBJ2-1	TGTGCCAGCAGTTTGGGTTTCGGTGCGGGAGGGCCCTATGAGCAGTTCTTC	CASSLGFGAGGPYEQFF
TRBV9	.	.	TRBJ1-6	TGTGCCAGCAGCGTAACGGGGCCTAATTCACCCCTCCACTTT	CASSVTGPNSPLHF
TRBV6-6	TRBD1	.	TRBJ1-1	TGTGCCAGCAGACCGAGGGGGCTGGGCACTGAAGCTTTCTTT	CASRPRGLGTEAFF
TRBV6-1	.	.	TRBJ1-1	TGTGCCAGCAGTGAATTGGGGGGTGACACTGAAGCTTTCTTT	CASSELGGDTEAFF
TRBV7-2	TRBD1	.	TRBJ1-2	TGTGCCAGCAGCCCGATCGACAGGGTTCTGTATGGCTACACCTTC	CASSPIDRVLYGYTF
TRBV12-3/TRBV12-4	.	.	TRBJ1-2	TGTGCCAGCAGTTTACACAGTAACTATGGCTACACCTTC	CASSLHSNYGYTF
TRBV6-5	.	.	TRBJ1-1	TGTGCCAGCAGTTACTGGGGGGGTGAAGCTTTCTTT	CASSYWGGEAFF
TRBV3-1/TRBV3-2	.	.	TRBJ1-6	TGTGCCAGCAGCCAACTCGTAAATTCACCCCTCCACTTT	CASSQLVNSPLHF
TRBV7-6	TRBD2	.	TRBJ2-3	TGTGCCAGCAGCTTAGACCTAGCGGGGGGCACAGATACGCAGTATTTT	CASSLDLAGGTDTQYF
TRBV7-9	.	.	TRBJ2-7	TGTGCCAGCAGCCCGCTAGCCTACGAGCAGTACTTC	CASSPLAYEQYF
TRBV14	.	.	TRBJ1-2	TGTGCCAGCAGCCCCGGCCTGGCGGGGGCAGGCTACACCTTC	CASSPGLAGAGYTF
TRBV9	.	.	TRBJ2-7	TGTGCCAGCAGCGGGGGCCTCGGGGCGAACGAGCAGTACTTC	CASSGGLGANEQYF
TRBV19	TRBD1	.	TRBJ1-1	TGTGCCAGTTGGATGACAGGGCTCACTGAAGCTTTCTTT	CASWMTGLTEAFF
TRBV11-2	.	.	TRBJ2-5	TGTGCCAGCAGCTTAGGACCGTCTAGCTTGGGGGAGACCCAGTACTTC	CASSLGPSSLGETQYF
TRBV5-1	.	.	TRBJ2-3	TGCGCCAGCAGCTTGGCAGAAACTAGGACAGATACGCAGTATTTT	CASSLAETRTDTQYF
TRBV6-4	.	.	TRBJ2-1	TGTGCCAGCAGTCACCTGGCGGGAAGCGATGAGCAGTTCTTC	CASSHLAGSDEQFF
TRBV10-3	TRBD2	.	TRBJ2-5	TGTGCCACAGGGACTAGCGGGAGAGAGACCCAGTACTTC	CATGTSGRETQYF
TRBV3-1/TRBV3-2	TRBD2	.	TRBJ2-2	TGTGCCAGCAGCCACCGCCCCCCTAGCGGGAGGGCCGGGGAGCTGTTTTTT	CASSHRPPSGRAGELFF
TRBV9	TRBD2	.	TRBJ2-2	TGTGCCAGCAGCCCCCGGGGCGGGAGTTCGTCCGGGGAGCTGTTTTTT	CASSPRGGSSSGELFF
TRBV28	TRBD2	.	TRBJ2-1	TGTGCCAGCAGGCGGGAGCGATCGGACAATGAGCAGTTCTTC	CASRRERSDNEQFF
TRBV12-3/TRBV12-4	.	.	TRBJ1-2	TGTGCCAGCAGTCTGGGGGGGCTTAACACCTTC	CASSLGGLNTF
TRBV2	.	.	TRBJ2-1	TGTGCCAGCAATACGAGACTAGGGGGGAATGAGCAGTTCTTC	CASNTRLGGNEQFF
TRBV19	TRBD2	.	TRBJ2-7	TGTGCCAGTAGCCCGACAGCGGGGGGCGAGCAGTACTTC	CASSPTAGGEQYF
TRBV5-8	.	.	TRBJ2-3	TGTGCCAGCAGCTTGGGCAGAACGCAGTATTTT	CASSLGRTQYF
TRBV19	TRBD1	.	TRBJ2-7	TGTGCCAGTAGTGTCGGGACAGGGCTATCCTACGAGCAGTACTTC	CASSVGTGLSYEQYF
TRBV5-6	.	.	TRBJ2-7	TGTGCCAGCAGCTTCGGAACCGGGACCGCGAACTACGAGCAGTACTTC	CASSFGTGTANYEQYF
TRBV7-9	.	.	TRBJ2-6	TGTGCCAGCAGCTTACTTTCGGACGGCTTTCACGTCCTGACTTTC	CASSLLSDGFHVLTF
TRBV29-1	.	.	TRBJ2-3	TGCAGCGCCCGAAGGGCGGGTAGCACAGATACGCAGTATTTT	CSARRAGSTDTQYF
TRBV28	TRBD2	.	TRBJ2-3	TGTGCCAGCAGACCAGGACTAGCTCTTTCCTATTCAGATACGCAGTATTTT	CASRPGLALSYSDTQYF
TRBV28	TRBD2	.	TRBJ2-1	TGTGCCAGCAGCCTGAAGAGACTAGCGGGAGTCAGAAGAGACAATGAGCAGTTCTTC	CASSLKRLAGVRRDNEQFF
TRBV5-4	TRBD1	once	TRBJ2-2	TGTGCCAGCAGCCTACAGGGGTCCACCGGGGAGCTGTTTTTT	CASSLQGSTGELFF
TRBV6-2/TRBV6-3	.	.	TRBJ2-4	TGTGCCAGCAGTTATGTGTCAGGGGAACGGATAGGAGCCAAAAACATTCAGTACTTC	CASSYVSGERIGAKNIQYF
TRBV5-4	.	.	TRBJ2-7	TGTGCCAGCAGCGGAGGGGGCCTCTCCTACGAGCAGTACTTC	CASSGGGLSYEQYF